This TCR beta chain was sequenced for a study of control samples from healthy donors and cancer patients. V was pared by 5 bases and J by 11 bases, with 13 bases between. Looked up from germline, CDR1 is LNHDA and CDR2 is SQIVND (reference sequence). This CDR3 region has 13 residues. Profiling relied on immunoSEQ multiplex PCR, and the TCRdb table lists in-frame clones only, not all of them. This table holds approximately 110,000 clones, 91% found once. The rearrangement joins TRBV19 to TRBJ1-6, with D perhaps matching TRBD1 (6 bases). Sequenced sample: blood. This TCR was sampled from a woman aged 18-29 years in good health. The CDR3 nucleotides read TGTGCCAGTAGTCCCGACAGGTCGGCACCCCTCCACTTT. Translated: CASSPDRSAPLHF.